This T cell receptor beta chain was recovered during a study of neurological immune-mediated disorders. A single record per CDR3 protein comes from TCRdb applying MiXCR to the 5' RACE reads. The sample includes around 50,000 distinct CDR3 sequences, about 25% of them seen just once. The study used blood bank volunteers in Maryland, USA, as healthy controls. This clonotype was counted many times. Its antigen remains unknown. The V gene's germline CDR1 is SGHTA and CDR2 FQGNSA. Deletions cut 3 bases from V and 0 bases from J, with 15 bases between. The CDR3 runs 18 residues. Findings and caveats of the study: The level of TCR clonal expansion was highest in patients with HTLV-1-associated myelopathy and lowest in multiple sclerosis, where it fell below the level seen in healthy controls.

Material for sequencing was PBMCs. The source is a woman in her seventies in good health. V and J are TRBV7-2 and TRBJ1-6, with a weak D call TRBD1 (5 bases). The CDR3 spells CASSLTGVISSYNSPLHF. The CDR3 nucleotides are TGTGCCAGCAGCTTGACGGGGGTCATAAGCTCCTATAATTCACCCCTCCACTTT.